This TCR beta chain was sequenced in a study of post-analysis software for immune sequencing data. As for the study in general: Recorded disease courses covered relapsing-remitting, secondary progressive and progressive-relapsing multiple sclerosis. Some patients had no subtype annotation. Study-level points and caveats: TRBV segments more frequent in patients than in controls numbered a few and included TRBV5-6, TRBV5-1 and TRBV20-1.

The CDR3 covers 17 residues. Per germline, CDR1 DFQATT and CDR2 SNEGSKA (reference sequence). Germline trimming cut 0 bases from V and 12 bases from J; bases unmatched to any gene: 16. The library was made from cDNA and included unique molecular identifiers. In TCRdb, the PCR reads were re-called with MiXCR into one record per CDR3 protein. The profile shows fewer than 850,000 distinct CDR3 sequences, around 27% of them singletons. The table lists this clonotype with a few counts. Its antigen remains unknown. The source material was blood. This TCR was sampled from a girl under 18 with multiple sclerosis. The chain joins TRBV20-1 to TRBJ2-1; 11 bases agree with TRBD2. CDR3 in DNA: TGCAGTGCTAGAGACACTCTAGCGGGAGGACACGGTTCGGTGCAGTTCTTC. Protein: CSARDTLAGGHGSVQFF.